A selection of T cell receptor beta chains follows, all from one sample in a study of blood T cell repertoires in COVID-19. TCRdb's copy holds only in-frame clones and misses some; the assay was immunoSEQ multiplex PCR. Here the sample spans a few hundred thousand clones, around 89% being singletons. What was sequenced was PBMCs or T cells enriched from blood (not recorded which). All receptors derive from a woman younger than 30 with acute COVID-19. Each CDR3 is given with its conserved first and last residue. D genes are given only for firm matches. Clone sizes are given selectively: once, few, many, or a class where the clone is expanded.

TRBV5-8,TRBD1,TRBJ2-5,NA,CASSPATGVVGTQYF,TGTGCCAGCAGCCCCGCGACAGGGGTTGTCGGGACCCAGTACTTC
TRBV5-5,TRBD2,TRBJ2-1,NA,CASSLLAGGIRSSYNEQFF,TGTGCCAGCAGCCTTTTAGCGGGAGGAATCCGGAGCTCCTACAATGAGCAGTTCTTC
TRBV7-3,TRBD2,TRBJ2-1,NA,CASSQPAGGRDNEQFF,TGTGCCAGCAGCCAGCCAGCGGGCGGGAGGGACAATGAGCAGTTCTTC
TRBV6-4,NA,TRBJ1-6,NA,CASSEGQVFNSPLHF,TGTGCCAGCAGTGAGGGACAAGTATTTAATTCACCCCTCCACTTT
TRBV7-9,NA,TRBJ2-5,NA,CASSFPGQETQYF,TGTGCCAGCAGCTTTCCGGGCCAAGAGACCCAGTACTTC
TRBV19,TRBD1,TRBJ1-2,NA,CASSISVWGQAPYTF,TGTGCCAGTAGTATATCAGTCTGGGGACAGGCCCCCTACACCTTC
TRBV28,NA,TRBJ2-1,once,CASSPLGGWSNEQFF,TGTGCCAGCAGCCCCCTCGGGGGTTGGAGCAATGAGCAGTTCTTC
TRBV27,NA,TRBJ2-1,NA,CASHAGQGGNEQFF,TGTGCCAGCCATGCAGGTCAGGGTGGCAATGAGCAGTTCTTC
TRBV19,NA,TRBJ2-1,NA,CASSIGRAEGHNEQFF,TGTGCCAGTAGTATAGGGAGGGCGGAGGGACACAATGAGCAGTTCTTC
TRBV2,TRBD1,TRBJ1-2,NA,CASRGPGQGFHTF,TGTGCCAGCAGAGGGCCGGGACAGGGGTTTCACACCTTC
TRBV6-5,TRBD2,TRBJ2-1,NA,CASSPDRQRENEQFF,TGTGCCAGCAGTCCCGATAGACAGCGGGAGAATGAGCAGTTCTTC
TRBV7-3,TRBD2,TRBJ2-3,NA,CASSRLSGRADTQYF,TGTGCCAGCAGCCGCCTTAGCGGGAGGGCAGATACGCAGTATTTT
TRBV4-2,NA,TRBJ1-4,NA,CASSPELFGEKLFF,TGTGCCAGCAGCCCGGAGTTGTTTGGGGAAAAACTGTTTTTT
TRBV5-4,NA,TRBJ2-5,NA,CASSLGGSETQYF,TGTGCCAGCAGCTTGGGCGGTTCTGAGACCCAGTACTTC
TRBV12-3/TRBV12-4,NA,TRBJ2-7,NA,CASSTDSDEQYF,TGTGCCAGCAGTACGGACAGCGACGAGCAGTACTTC
TRBV5-8,TRBD2,TRBJ2-2,NA,CASSSGLAGLTGELFF,TGTGCCAGCAGCTCCGGACTAGCGGGACTCACCGGGGAGCTGTTTTTT
TRBV5-4,TRBD1,TRBJ2-5,NA,CASSLSGTGGQTQYF,TGTGCCAGCAGCTTATCCGGGACAGGGGGTCAGACCCAGTACTTC
TRBV25-1,TRBD1,TRBJ1-2,NA,CASSERTGSGGYTF,TGTGCCAGCAGTGAGCGGACAGGGAGCGGGGGCTACACCTTC
TRBV11-2,NA,TRBJ1-1,NA,CASSLREGTEAFF,TGTGCCAGCAGCTTAAGGGAGGGCACTGAAGCTTTCTTT
TRBV7-8,TRBD1,TRBJ2-3,NA,CASSLRPGQGTDTQYF,TGTGCCAGCAGCTTGAGGCCGGGACAGGGCACAGATACGCAGTATTTT
TRBV2,TRBD2,TRBJ2-1,NA,CASRATSPGDPEQFF,TGTGCCAGCAGGGCGACTAGCCCGGGGGACCCTGAGCAGTTCTTC
TRBV11-3,NA,TRBJ1-1,NA,CASSRGGLNTEAFF,TGTGCCAGCAGCCGAGGGGGTTTGAACACTGAAGCTTTCTTT
TRBV7-9,NA,TRBJ1-6,NA,CASSYSGKNSPLHF,TGTGCCAGCAGCTATTCCGGGAAAAATTCACCCCTCCACTTT
TRBV19,NA,TRBJ1-1,NA,CASSIRRTVNTEAFF,TGTGCCAGTAGTATAAGGAGGACAGTGAACACTGAAGCTTTCTTT
TRBV27,NA,TRBJ1-3,NA,CASSLSLSGNTIYF,TGTGCCAGCAGTTTATCCCTTTCTGGAAACACCATATATTTT
TRBV6-5,NA,TRBJ2-7,NA,CASSNRDIPTYEQYF,TGTGCCAGCTCCAACCGGGACATTCCCACCTACGAGCAGTACTTC
TRBV6-1,NA,TRBJ2-3,NA,CASSDVREVGTDTQYF,TGTGCCAGCAGTGACGTAAGGGAGGTTGGCACAGATACGCAGTATTTT
TRBV21-1,NA,TRBJ2-2,NA,CASSKGGWDRGRERNTGELFF,TGTGCCAGCAGCAAAGGGGGCTGGGACAGGGGGCGGGAGCGGAACACCGGGGAGCTGTTTTTT
TRBV10-3,NA,TRBJ1-4,few,CATGTYATNEKLFF,TGTGCCACTGGGACATATGCAACTAATGAAAAACTGTTTTTT
TRBV30,TRBD1,TRBJ1-2,NA,CAWSGNRGPYGYTF,TGTGCCTGGAGTGGTAACAGGGGGCCCTATGGCTACACCTTC
TRBV7-2,TRBD2,TRBJ2-4,NA,CASSPGGGRLAKNIQYF,TGTGCCAGCAGCCCCGGTGGCGGGAGGCTCGCCAAAAACATTCAGTACTTC
TRBV18,NA,TRBJ1-5,NA,CASSPTGFQPQHF,TGTGCCAGCTCACCCACAGGATTTCAGCCCCAGCATTTT
TRBV9,NA,TRBJ2-1,NA,CASSVATRGNEQFF,TGTGCCAGCAGCGTAGCTACTAGGGGGAATGAGCAGTTCTTC
TRBV9,NA,TRBJ2-2,NA,CASSWTGYTGELFF,TGTGCCAGCAGTTGGACGGGGTACACCGGGGAGCTGTTTTTT
TRBV5-1,TRBD2,TRBJ2-1,few,CASSHWTSGRANEQFF,TGCGCCAGCAGCCACTGGACTAGCGGGAGGGCGAATGAGCAGTTCTTC
TRBV27,TRBD1,TRBJ2-1,NA,CASSPGTGFNEQFF,TGTGCCAGCAGCCCCGGGACAGGTTTCAATGAGCAGTTCTTC
TRBV7-9,NA,TRBJ1-3,few,CASSFNSPKSNTIYF,TGTGCCAGCAGCTTTAACAGCCCGAAGTCGAACACCATATATTTT
TRBV25-1,NA,TRBJ2-2,NA,CASRGHRLMFF,TGTGCCAGCCGCGGTCACCGGTTGATGTTTTTT
TRBV27,TRBD2,TRBJ2-1,NA,CASSQGTSGAYNEQFF,TGTGCCAGCAGTCAAGGGACTAGCGGGGCCTACAATGAGCAGTTCTTC
TRBV3-1/TRBV3-2,TRBD2,TRBJ2-7,NA,CASRPSGSVYEQYF,TGTGCCAGCAGGCCTAGCGGGAGTGTCTACGAGCAGTACTTC
TRBV6-2/TRBV6-3,NA,TRBJ2-7,NA,CASSPQYRVEQYF,TGTGCCAGCAGTCCCCAGTACAGGGTCGAGCAGTACTTC
TRBV27,TRBD2,TRBJ2-1,NA,CASSLGLAVINEQFF,TGTGCCAGCAGTTTAGGGCTAGCGGTTATTAATGAGCAGTTCTTC
TRBV9,TRBD2,TRBJ2-1,NA,CASSVGSGSSYNEQFF,TGTGCCAGCAGCGTGGGGAGCGGGAGCTCCTACAATGAGCAGTTCTTC
TRBV30,NA,TRBJ1-6,NA,CAWSAQGRTLHF,TGTGCCTGGAGTGCCCAGGGGCGGACTCTCCACTTT
TRBV7-9,NA,TRBJ2-7,once,CASSPAAREQYF,TGTGCCAGCAGCCCAGCGGCTAGGGAGCAGTACTTC
TRBV3-1/TRBV3-2,NA,TRBJ2-3,once,CASSQASGTDTQYF,TGTGCCAGCAGCCAAGCCAGCGGCACAGATACGCAGTATTTT
TRBV28,TRBD2,TRBJ2-1,NA,CASSLTSGRTTYNEQFF,TGTGCCAGCAGTTTAACTAGCGGGAGGACCACTTACAATGAGCAGTTCTTC
TRBV7-2,NA,TRBJ2-7,few,CASSLSTYEQYF,TGTGCCAGCAGCTTATCGACATACGAGCAGTACTTC
TRBV7-2,TRBD1,TRBJ2-7,NA,CASSFQGASPVEEQYF,TGTGCCAGCAGCTTCCAGGGGGCCTCGCCTGTGGAGGAGCAGTACTTC
TRBV7-2,NA,TRBJ1-2,NA,CASSLQQGGSYGYTF,TGTGCCAGCAGCTTACAACAGGGTGGGTCCTATGGCTACACCTTC
TRBV5-1,NA,TRBJ1-6,once,CASSLAGNSPLHF,TGCGCCAGCAGCTTGGCAGGGAATTCACCCCTCCACTTT
TRBV3-1/TRBV3-2,TRBD2,TRBJ2-3,NA,CASSLASGGQTSTDTQYF,TGTGCCAGCAGCCTCGCTAGCGGGGGGCAAACTAGCACAGATACGCAGTATTTT
TRBV16,TRBD1,TRBJ1-2,NA,CASSQWTGFGYTF,TGTGCCAGCAGCCAATGGACAGGGTTTGGCTACACCTTC
TRBV25-1,TRBD2,TRBJ2-1,NA,CASSELLAGPYYNEQFF,TGTGCCAGCAGTGAATTACTAGCGGGACCTTACTACAATGAGCAGTTCTTC
TRBV19,TRBD1,TRBJ1-4,few,CASSIDRGQVFPNEKLFF,TGTGCCAGTAGCATCGACAGGGGGCAAGTTTTCCCAAATGAAAAACTGTTTTTT
TRBV11-2,TRBD2,TRBJ2-7,NA,CASSRSGRSYEQYF,TGTGCCAGCAGCCGGAGCGGGAGGTCCTACGAGCAGTACTTC
TRBV2,TRBD1,TRBJ1-6,NA,CASRGDRVVNSPLHF,TGTGCCAGCAGGGGGGACAGGGTGGTTAATTCACCCCTCCACTTT
TRBV4-2,TRBD1,TRBJ1-2,once,CASSRAGGALARSYGYTF,TGTGCCAGCAGCCGGGCAGGGGGCGCATTGGCCCGAAGTTATGGCTACACCTTC
TRBV10-3,TRBD2,TRBJ2-1,NA,CAISGFTGTGGSYNEQFF,TGTGCCATCAGTGGGTTCACGGGAACCGGGGGGAGTTACAATGAGCAGTTCTTC